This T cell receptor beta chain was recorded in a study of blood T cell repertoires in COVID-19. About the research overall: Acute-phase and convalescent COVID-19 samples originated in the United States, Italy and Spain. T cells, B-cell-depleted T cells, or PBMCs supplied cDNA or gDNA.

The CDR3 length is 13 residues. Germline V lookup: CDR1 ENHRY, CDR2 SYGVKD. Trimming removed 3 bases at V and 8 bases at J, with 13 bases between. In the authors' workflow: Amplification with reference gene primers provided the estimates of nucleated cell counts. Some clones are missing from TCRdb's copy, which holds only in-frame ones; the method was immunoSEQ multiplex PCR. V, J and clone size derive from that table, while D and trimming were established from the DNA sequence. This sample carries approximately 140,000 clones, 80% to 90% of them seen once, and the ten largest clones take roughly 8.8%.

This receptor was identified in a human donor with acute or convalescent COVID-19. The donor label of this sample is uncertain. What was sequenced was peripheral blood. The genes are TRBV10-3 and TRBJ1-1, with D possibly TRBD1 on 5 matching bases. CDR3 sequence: CAISDKTATEAFF. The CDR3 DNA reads TGTGCCATCAGTGACAAGACAGCTACCGAAGCTTTCTTT.